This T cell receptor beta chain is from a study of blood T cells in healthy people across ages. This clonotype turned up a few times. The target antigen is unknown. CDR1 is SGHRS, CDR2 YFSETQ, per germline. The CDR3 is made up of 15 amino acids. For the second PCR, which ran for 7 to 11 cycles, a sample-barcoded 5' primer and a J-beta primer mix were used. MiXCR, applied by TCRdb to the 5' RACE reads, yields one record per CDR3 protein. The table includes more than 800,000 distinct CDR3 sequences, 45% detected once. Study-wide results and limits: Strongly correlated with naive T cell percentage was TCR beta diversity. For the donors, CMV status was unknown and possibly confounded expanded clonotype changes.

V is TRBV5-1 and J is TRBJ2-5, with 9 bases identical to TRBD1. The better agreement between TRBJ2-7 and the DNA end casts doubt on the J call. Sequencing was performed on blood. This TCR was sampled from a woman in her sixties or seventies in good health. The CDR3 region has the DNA TGCGCCAGCAGCTTGGAGGGGACAGGGATCCACGAGCAGTACTTC. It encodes CASSLEGTGIHEQYF.